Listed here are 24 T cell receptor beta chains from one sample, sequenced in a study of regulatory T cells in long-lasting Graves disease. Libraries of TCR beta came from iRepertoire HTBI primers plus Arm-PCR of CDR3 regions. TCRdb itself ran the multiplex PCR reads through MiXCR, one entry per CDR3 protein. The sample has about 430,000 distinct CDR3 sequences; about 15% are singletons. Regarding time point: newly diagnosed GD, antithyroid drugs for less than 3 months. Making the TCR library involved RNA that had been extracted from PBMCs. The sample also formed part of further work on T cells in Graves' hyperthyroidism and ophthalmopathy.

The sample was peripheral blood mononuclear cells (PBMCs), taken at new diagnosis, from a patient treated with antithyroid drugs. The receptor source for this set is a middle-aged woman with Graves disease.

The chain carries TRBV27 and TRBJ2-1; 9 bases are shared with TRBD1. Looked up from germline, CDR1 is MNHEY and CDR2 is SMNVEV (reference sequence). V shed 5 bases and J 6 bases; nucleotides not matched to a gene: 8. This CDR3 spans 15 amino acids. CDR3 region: CASSPGTGWANEQFF. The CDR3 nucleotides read TGTGCCAGCAGTCCCGGGACAGGGTGGGCCAATGAGCAGTTCTTC.

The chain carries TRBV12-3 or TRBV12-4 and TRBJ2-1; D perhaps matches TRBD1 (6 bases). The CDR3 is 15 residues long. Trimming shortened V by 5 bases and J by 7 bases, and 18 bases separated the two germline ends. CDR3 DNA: TGTGCCAGCAGTATAGACAGCATAGGGACAAATGAGCAGTTCTTC. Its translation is CASSIDSIGTNEQFF.

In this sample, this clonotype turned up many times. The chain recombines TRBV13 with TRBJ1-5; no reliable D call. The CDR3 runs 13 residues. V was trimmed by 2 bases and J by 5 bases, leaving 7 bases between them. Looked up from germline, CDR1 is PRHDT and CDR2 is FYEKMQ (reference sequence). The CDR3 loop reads CASSLHGDQPQHF. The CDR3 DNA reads TGTGCCAGCAGCTTACACGGGGATCAGCCCCAGCATTTT.

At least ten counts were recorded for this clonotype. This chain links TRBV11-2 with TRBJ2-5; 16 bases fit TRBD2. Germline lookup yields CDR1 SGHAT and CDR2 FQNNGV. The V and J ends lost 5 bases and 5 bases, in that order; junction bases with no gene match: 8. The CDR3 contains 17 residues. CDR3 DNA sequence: TGTGCCAGCAGCCCTGGGACTAGCGGGAGGGCCAGGGAGACCCAGTACTTC. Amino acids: CASSPGTSGRARETQYF.

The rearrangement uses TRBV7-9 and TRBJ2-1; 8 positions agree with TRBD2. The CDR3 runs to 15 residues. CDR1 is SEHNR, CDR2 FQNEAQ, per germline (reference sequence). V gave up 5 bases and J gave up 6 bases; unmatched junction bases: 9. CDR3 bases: TGTGCCAGCAGCCTGAGCGGGAGAACTACCAATGAGCAGTTCTTC. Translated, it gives CASSLSGRTTNEQFF.

CDR3 sequence reads: CAWSVPGYSNQPQHF. In DNA, the CDR3 is TGTGCCTGGAGTGTACCGGGATATAGCAATCAGCCCCAGCATTTT. The rearrangement links TRBV30 to TRBJ1-5; D is unresolved. Per the germline V gene, CDR1 is GTSNPN and CDR2 is SVGIG (reference sequence). Trimming took off 0 bases at V and 0 bases at J, with 9 bases between the two ends. CDR3 size: 15 residues.

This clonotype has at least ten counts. CDR3 sequence reads: CASSRGLNTEAFF. CDR3 nucleotides: TGTGCCAGCAGCAGGGGGCTGAACACTGAAGCTTTCTTT. The V call is TRBV2, the J call TRBJ1-1; 8 bases match TRBD1. Per germline, CDR1 SNHLY and CDR2 FYNNEI. V shed 6 bases, J shed 0 bases, and the junction held 0 bases outside the gene matches. CDR3 size: 13 residues.

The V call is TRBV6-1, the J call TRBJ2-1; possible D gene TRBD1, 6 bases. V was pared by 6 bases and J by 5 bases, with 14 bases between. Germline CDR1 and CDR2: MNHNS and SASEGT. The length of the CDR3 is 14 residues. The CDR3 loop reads CASSLGQYNNEQFF. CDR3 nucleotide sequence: TGTGCCAGCAGCCTAGGACAGTATAACAATGAGCAGTTCTTC.

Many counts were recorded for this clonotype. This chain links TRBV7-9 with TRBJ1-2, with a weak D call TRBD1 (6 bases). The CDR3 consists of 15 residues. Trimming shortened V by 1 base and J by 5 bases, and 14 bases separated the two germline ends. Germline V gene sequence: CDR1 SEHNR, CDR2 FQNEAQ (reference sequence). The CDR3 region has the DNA TGTGCCAGCAGCTTAGGGGATGGCAGGGGATATGGCTACACCTTC. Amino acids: CASSLGDGRGYGYTF. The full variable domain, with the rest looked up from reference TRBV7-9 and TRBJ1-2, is DTGVSQNPRHKITKRGQNVTFRCDPISEHNRLYWYRQTLGQGPEFLTYFQNEAQLEKSRLLSDRFSAERPKGSFSTLEIQRTEQGDSAMYLCASSLGDGRGYGYTFGSGTRLTVV.

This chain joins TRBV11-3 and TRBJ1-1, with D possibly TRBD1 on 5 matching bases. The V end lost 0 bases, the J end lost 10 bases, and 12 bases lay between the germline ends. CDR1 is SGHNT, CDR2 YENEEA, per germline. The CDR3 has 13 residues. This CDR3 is CASSLDLGDGAFF. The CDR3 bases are TGTGCCAGCAGCTTAGATCTGGGGGACGGAGCTTTCTTT. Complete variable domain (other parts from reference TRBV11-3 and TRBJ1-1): EAGVVQSPRYKIIEKKQPVAFWCNPISGHNTLYWYLQNLGQGPELLIRYENEEAVDDSQLPKDRFSAERLKGVDSTLKIQPAELGDSAVYLCASSLDLGDGAFFGQGTRLTVV.

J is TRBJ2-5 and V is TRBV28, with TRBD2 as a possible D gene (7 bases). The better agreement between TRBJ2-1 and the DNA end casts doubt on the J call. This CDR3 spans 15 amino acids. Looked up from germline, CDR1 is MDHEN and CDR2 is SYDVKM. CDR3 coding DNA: TGTGCCAGCAGCCAAGGGGGGGGACGCTACAATGAGCAGTTCTTC. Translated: CASSQGGGRYNEQFF.

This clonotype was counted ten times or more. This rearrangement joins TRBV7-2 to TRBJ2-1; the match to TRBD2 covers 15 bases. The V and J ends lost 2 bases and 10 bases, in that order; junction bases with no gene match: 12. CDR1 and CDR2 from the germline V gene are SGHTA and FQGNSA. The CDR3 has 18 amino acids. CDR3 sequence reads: CASSLKSGTSGRRWEQFF. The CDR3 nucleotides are TGTGCCAGCAGCTTAAAGTCCGGGACTAGCGGGAGGCGCTGGGAGCAGTTCTTC.

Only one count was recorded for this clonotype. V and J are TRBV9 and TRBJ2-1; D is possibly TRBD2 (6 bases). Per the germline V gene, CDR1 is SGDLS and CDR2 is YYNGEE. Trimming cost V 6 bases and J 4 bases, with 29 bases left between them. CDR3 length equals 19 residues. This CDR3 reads CASNTPAAVREQGYNEQFF. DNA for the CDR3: TGTGCCAGCAACACCCCCGCAGCAGTCCGGGAGCAGGGATACAATGAGCAGTTCTTC.

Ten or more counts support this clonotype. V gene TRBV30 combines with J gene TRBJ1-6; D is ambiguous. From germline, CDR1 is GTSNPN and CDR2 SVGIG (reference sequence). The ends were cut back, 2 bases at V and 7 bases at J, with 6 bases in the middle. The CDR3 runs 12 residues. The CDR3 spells CAWSFLNSPLHF. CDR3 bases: TGTGCCTGGAGTTTTCTGAATTCACCCCTCCACTTT.

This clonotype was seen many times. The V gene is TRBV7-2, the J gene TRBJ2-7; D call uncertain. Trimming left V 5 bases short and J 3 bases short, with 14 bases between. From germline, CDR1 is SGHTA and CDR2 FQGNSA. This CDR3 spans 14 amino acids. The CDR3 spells CASSPTIRLYEQYF. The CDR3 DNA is TGTGCCAGCAGCCCAACTATTCGACTCTACGAGCAGTACTTC.

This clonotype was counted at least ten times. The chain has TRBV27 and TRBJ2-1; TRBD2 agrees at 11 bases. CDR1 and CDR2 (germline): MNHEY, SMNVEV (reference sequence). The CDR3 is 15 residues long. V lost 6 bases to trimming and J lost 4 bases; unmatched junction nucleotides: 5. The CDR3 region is CASRAGTSGYNEQFF. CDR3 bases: TGTGCCAGCAGAGCCGGGACTAGCGGATACAATGAGCAGTTCTTC.

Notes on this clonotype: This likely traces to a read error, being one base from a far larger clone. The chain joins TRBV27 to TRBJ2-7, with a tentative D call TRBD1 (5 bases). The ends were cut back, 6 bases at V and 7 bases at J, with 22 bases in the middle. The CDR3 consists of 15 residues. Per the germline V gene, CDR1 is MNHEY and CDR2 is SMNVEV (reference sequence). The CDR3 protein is CASSPTRQSWNEQYF. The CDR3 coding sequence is TGTGCCAGCAGCCCCACGAGACAGAGTTGGAATGAGCAGTACTTC.

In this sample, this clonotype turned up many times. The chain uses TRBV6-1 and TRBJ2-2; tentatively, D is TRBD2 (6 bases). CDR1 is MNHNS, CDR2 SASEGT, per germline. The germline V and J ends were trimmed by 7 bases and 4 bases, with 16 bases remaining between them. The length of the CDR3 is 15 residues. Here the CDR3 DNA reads TGTGCCAGCATATTATCGCAGGGAGGCACCGGGGAGCTGTTTTTT. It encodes CASILSQGGTGELFF.

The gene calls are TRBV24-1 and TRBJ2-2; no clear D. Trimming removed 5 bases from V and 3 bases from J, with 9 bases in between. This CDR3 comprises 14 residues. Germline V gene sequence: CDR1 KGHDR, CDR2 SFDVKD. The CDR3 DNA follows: TGTGCCACCAGTGCGACGGGTTACACCGGGGAGCTGTTTTTT. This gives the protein CATSATGYTGELFF.

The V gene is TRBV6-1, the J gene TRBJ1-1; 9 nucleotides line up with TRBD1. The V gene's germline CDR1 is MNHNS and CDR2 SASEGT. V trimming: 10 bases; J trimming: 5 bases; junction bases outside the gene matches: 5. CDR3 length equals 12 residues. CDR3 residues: CATKQGATEAFF. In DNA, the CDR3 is TGTGCCACCAAACAGGGGGCGACTGAAGCTTTCTTT.

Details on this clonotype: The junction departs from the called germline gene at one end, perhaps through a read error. CDR3 sequence: CASSLVVNQSQHF. CDR3 DNA: TGTGCCAGCAGCTTAGTGGTCAATCAGTCCCAGCATTTT. The chain couples TRBV7-2 to TRBJ1-5, with D uncertain. The CDR3 has 13 amino acids. Germline V lookup: CDR1 SGHTA, CDR2 FQGNSA.

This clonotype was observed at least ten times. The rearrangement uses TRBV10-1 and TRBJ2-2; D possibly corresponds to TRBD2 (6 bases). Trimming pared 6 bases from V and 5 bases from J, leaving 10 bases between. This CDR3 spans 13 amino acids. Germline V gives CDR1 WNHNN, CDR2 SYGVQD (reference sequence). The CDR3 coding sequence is TGCGCCAGCAGGGACGGGGGTACCGGGGAGCTGTTTTTT. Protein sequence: CASRDGGTGELFF.

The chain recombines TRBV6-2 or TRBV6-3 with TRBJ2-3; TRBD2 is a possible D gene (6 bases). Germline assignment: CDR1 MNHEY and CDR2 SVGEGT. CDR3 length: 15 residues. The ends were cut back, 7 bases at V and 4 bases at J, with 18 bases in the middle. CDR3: CASTPRGIIADTQYF. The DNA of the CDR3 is TGTGCCAGCACCCCTCGCGGGATTATCGCAGATACGCAGTATTTT.

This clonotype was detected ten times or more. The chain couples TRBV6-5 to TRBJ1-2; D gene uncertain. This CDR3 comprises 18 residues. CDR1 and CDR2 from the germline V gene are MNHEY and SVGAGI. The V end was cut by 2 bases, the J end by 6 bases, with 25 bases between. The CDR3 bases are TGTGCCAGCAGTTACCTGATTAGTGGGTTTTGGAACTATGATGGCTACACCTTC. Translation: CASSYLISGFWNYDGYTF.